The 25 T cell receptor beta chains reported below all come from one sample, sequenced in a study of long-term antiretroviral therapy in people with HIV. The immunoSEQ assay was v3.0, run at survey level. The table came from immunoSEQ multiplex PCR; TCRdb's copy has only in-frame clones and leaves some out. Of about 18,000 clones in the sample, about 82% were seen once. The sequencing used unsorted PBMCs, collected 0.6 years after starting antiretroviral therapy. The origin of the receptors is a woman under 30 with HIV.

This rearrangement joins TRBV9 to TRBJ2-7, with a tentative D call TRBD1 (6 bases). The CDR3 sequence is 14 residues long. The V gene's germline CDR1 is SGDLS and CDR2 YYNGEE. The V end lost 4 bases, the J end lost 5 bases, and 16 bases lay between the germline ends. This CDR3 reads CASSPNPGVHEQYF. The CDR3 bases are TGTGCCAGCAGCCCCAACCCAGGGGTCCACGAGCAGTACTTC.

The chain joins TRBV4-2 to TRBJ2-3; 10 bases align to TRBD2. With 5 bases clipped from V and 5 bases from J, the junction kept 7 bases outside the gene matches. Germline V lookup: CDR1 LGHNA, CDR2 YNFKEQ. The CDR3 extends over 15 amino acids. For the CDR3, the DNA is TGTGCCAGCAGCGGGGGGGCTAGCGGGGGAGATACGCAGTATTTT. Protein product: CASSGGASGGDTQYF.

V usage is TRBV2 and J usage is TRBJ2-1; TRBD2 aligns across 9 bases. The trim removed 0 bases at V and 4 bases at J, leaving 4 bases unmatched. There are 16 residues in the CDR3. In germline, CDR1 is SNHLY, CDR2 FYNNEI. CDR3 amino acids: CASSEAAGGSYNEQFF. CDR3 sequence (DNA): TGTGCCAGCAGTGAAGCCGCGGGGGGGTCTTACAATGAGCAGTTCTTC.

This sequence joins TRBV5-5 and TRBJ2-7; D possibly corresponds to TRBD1 (5 bases). Trimming took off 2 bases at V and 10 bases at J, with 10 bases between the two ends. Germline V gene lookup returns CDR1 SGHKS and CDR2 YYEKEE (reference sequence). The CDR3 contains 11 residues. DNA for the CDR3: TGTGCCAGCAGCTTCGCAGACAGTCAGTACTTC. As protein: CASSFADSQYF.

The rearrangement joins TRBV6-6 to TRBJ1-2, with D tentatively TRBD1 (6 bases). Trimming removed 5 bases at V and 0 bases at J, with 10 bases between. CDR3 length equals 14 residues. CDR1 is MNHNY, CDR2 SVGAGI, per germline (reference sequence). The CDR3 spells CASSTTGANYGYTF. The DNA for the CDR3 is TGTGCCAGCAGTACGACAGGAGCTAACTATGGCTACACCTTC.

This chain uses TRBV7-8 with TRBJ2-2; D uncertain. The germline CDR1 and CDR2 sequences are SGHVS and FQNEAQ. V was trimmed by 0 bases and J by 1 base, leaving 6 bases between them. This CDR3 is built from 15 residues. CDR3 nucleotides: TGTGCCAGCAGCTTAGCGTTCCTGAACACCGGGGAGCTGTTTTTT. Amino acids: CASSLAFLNTGELFF.

The gene calls are TRBV7-9 and TRBJ2-1; 7 positions match TRBD2. This CDR3 region has 14 residues. Trimming took 5 bases from V and 5 from J; bases not matched to a gene: 6. Germline CDR1 SEHNR, CDR2 FQNEAQ (reference sequence). CDR3 sequence reads: CASSPPGGNNEQFF. CDR3 bases: TGTGCCAGCAGCCCCCCGGGGGGAAACAATGAGCAGTTCTTC.

The genes are TRBV7-3 and TRBJ2-5; TRBD2 matches at 9 bases. The junction had 10 bases not matched to a gene; V was cut back by 5 bases and J by 3 bases. CDR1 and CDR2 (germline): SGHTA, FQGTGA. The length of the CDR3 is 16 residues. In DNA, the CDR3 is TGTGCCAGCAGCCTATCCCCGGCTAGCGGGGAAGAGACCCAGTACTTC. This translates into CASSLSPASGEETQYF.

The chain carries TRBV20-1 and TRBJ2-7; possibly TRBD1 or TRBD2 for D (5 bases each). Germline V gene sequence: CDR1 DFQATT, CDR2 SNEGSKA (reference sequence). The CDR3 covers 11 residues. The CDR3 loop is CKGTAGVEQYF. In DNA, the CDR3 is TGCAAAGGGACCGCCGGGGTCGAGCAGTACTTC.

The chain carries TRBV28 and TRBJ1-3, with TRBD1 as a possible D gene (5 bases). This CDR3 has 17 residues. Germline CDR1 is MDHEN and CDR2 is SYDVKM. V lost 3 bases and J lost 2, with 17 bases in between. CDR3 DNA sequence: TGTGCCAGCAGTTTTGGGGCAGGGTACCTTGCTGGAAACACCATATATTTT. Residues: CASSFGAGYLAGNTIYF.

In this sample, this clone turned up a few times. The genes are TRBV20-1 and TRBJ1-1, with D hard to call. V was shortened by 2 bases and J by 7 bases, with 8 bases between the two germline ends. This CDR3 has 11 residues. CDR1 is DFQATT, CDR2 SNEGSKA, per germline (reference sequence). As DNA, the CDR3 is TGCAGTGCTAGATTTGTAGGTGAAGCTTTCTTT. Amino acid sequence: CSARFVGEAFF.

The chain employs TRBV19 and TRBJ1-3; the D is unclear. V was cut by 1 base and J by 0 bases, with 7 bases left in between. The CDR3 has 15 residues. Per the germline V gene, CDR1 is LNHDA and CDR2 is SQIVND (reference sequence). In nucleotides, the CDR3 is TGTGCCAGTAGTATAGGAACTCACTCTGGAAACACCATATATTTT. Amino acids: CASSIGTHSGNTIYF.

The rearrangement joins TRBV29-1 to TRBJ2-1, with D hard to call. Between the trimmed V and J ends, which lost 0 bases and 0 bases, there was a span of 6 bases. Germline values: CDR1 SQVTM, CDR2 ANQGSEA. This CDR3 is 14 amino acids long. The CDR3 DNA reads TGCAGCGTTGAAGAGGTCCCCTCCTACAATGAGCAGTTCTTC. Translation: CSVEEVPSYNEQFF.

The V gene is TRBV19, the J gene TRBJ2-7; TRBD1 matches at 8 bases. The CDR3 is 15 residues long. Per germline, CDR1 LNHDA and CDR2 SQIVND (reference sequence). The V and J ends lost 4 bases and 7 bases, in that order; junction bases with no gene match: 12. The DNA of the CDR3 is TGTGCCAGTAGTAGCAGAAACAGGGGGAGCGGAGAGCAGTACTTC. Translation: CASSSRNRGSGEQYF.

CDR3 sequence reads: CASSPTSGFTDTQYF. CDR3 bases: TGTGCCAGCAGCCCGACTAGCGGTTTCACAGATACGCAGTATTTT. The rearrangement links TRBV6-5 to TRBJ2-3; 9 nucleotides match TRBD2. The germline V gene has CDR1 MNHEY and CDR2 SVGAGI. With V trimmed by 6 bases and J by 2 bases, 6 bases remained unmatched. CDR3 length equals 15 residues.

V is TRBV7-2 and J is TRBJ1-2; D call uncertain. Per germline, CDR1 SGHTA and CDR2 FQGNSA. Trimming stripped 6 bases from V and 8 bases from J, with 7 bases between. The CDR3 length is 10 residues. The CDR3 region has the DNA TGTGCCAGCAGGGGAGGGGGCTACACCTTC. Protein product: CASRGGGYTF.

This chain uses TRBV30 with TRBJ2-1, with 9 bases that match TRBD2. The CDR3 is 16 amino acids. Germline assignment: CDR1 GTSNPN and CDR2 SVGIG (reference sequence). J gave up 9 bases and V 3 bases, and 15 bases lay outside the gene matches. The CDR3 sequence is CAWSVTHSGRAGEQFF. The CDR3 nucleotides read TGTGCCTGGAGCGTCACACATAGCGGGAGAGCTGGTGAGCAGTTCTTC.

This chain joins TRBV30 and TRBJ1-3, with D possibly matching TRBD1 (6 bases). V lost 5 bases and J lost 0, with 11 bases in between. The CDR3 consists of 14 residues. CDR1 is GTSNPN and CDR2 is SVGIG in the germline V gene (reference sequence). CDR3 residues: CAWEGHISGNTIYF. CDR3 in DNA: TGTGCCTGGGAGGGACACATCTCTGGAAACACCATATATTTT.

V gene TRBV10-3 combines with J gene TRBJ2-7; 7 bases are shared with TRBD1. After removal of 6 bases from V and 2 bases from J, the junction contained 4 bases not matched to a gene. Germline values: CDR1 ENHRY, CDR2 SYGVKD. The CDR3 contains 13 residues. The CDR3 sequence: CAISGTETYEQYF. CDR3 DNA: TGTGCCATCAGCGGGACAGAAACCTACGAGCAGTACTTC.

V usage is TRBV4-3 and J usage is TRBJ1-2, with D maybe TRBD1 (5 bases). From germline, CDR1 is LGHNA and CDR2 YSLEER. The CDR3 totals 13 residues. Trimming stripped 4 bases from V and 10 bases from J, with 16 bases between. DNA of the CDR3: TGCGCCAGCAGCCCCTGGGACGGAAGGACCTACACCTTC. Translating gives CASSPWDGRTYTF.

The V call is TRBV18, the J call TRBJ1-5; a possible D gene is TRBD1 (6 bases). The CDR3 has 13 amino acids. CDR1 is KGHSH and CDR2 is LQKENI in the germline V gene. V was shortened by 5 bases and J by 4 bases, with 9 bases between the two germline ends. The CDR3 DNA sequence: TGTGCCAGCTCAATACAGGGAAATCAGCCCCAGCATTTT. Its translation: CASSIQGNQPQHF.

This chain joins TRBV2 and TRBJ2-3; D not resolved. The CDR3 is 14 residues long. Germline V gene lookup returns CDR1 SNHLY and CDR2 FYNNEI. Trimming left V 4 bases short and J 1 base short, with 9 bases between. CDR3 region: CASSGPAGTDTQYF. The CDR3 nucleotides are TGTGCCAGCAGTGGTCCGGCGGGCACAGATACGCAGTATTTT.

V usage is TRBV15 and J usage is TRBJ1-1, with D hard to call. CDR3 size: 12 residues. From germline, CDR1 is LNHNV and CDR2 YYDKDF (reference sequence). V was shortened by 6 bases and J by 1 base, with 6 bases between the two germline ends. For the CDR3, the DNA is TGTGCCACCAGTGAGTGGAACACTGAAGCTTTCTTT. Its translation is CATSEWNTEAFF.

V is TRBV7-7 and J is TRBJ2-7; tentatively, D is TRBD1 (6 bases). Looked up from germline, CDR1 is SSHAT and CDR2 is FNYEAQ (reference sequence). The V end was cut by 5 bases, the J end by 3 bases, with 14 bases between. The CDR3 has 14 amino acids. The CDR3 sequence: CASSPNKDSYEQYF. Written as DNA, the CDR3 is TGTGCCAGCAGCCCAAACAAGGACAGCTACGAGCAGTACTTC.

J is TRBJ1-3 and V is TRBV2, with 9 bases aligning to TRBD1. Trimming at V came to 5 bases and at J to 6 bases, leaving 5 bases not matched to a gene. Germline loops: CDR1 SNHLY, CDR2 FYNNEI. The CDR3 spans 14 residues. CDR3 amino acids: CASSKQGASNTIYF. CDR3 nucleotides: TGTGCCAGCAGTAAACAGGGGGCGTCAAACACCATATATTTT.